The next 13 T cell receptor beta chains were all read from a single sample in a study of T cell changes during pregnancy in multiple sclerosis (dated by TCRdb to between 2018 and 2021). Library method: the immunoSEQ multiplex PCR assay. Here the immuneACCESS table is served through TCRdb, limited to in-frame sequences with V and J called. Missing clones are a known gap in these copies; in checked studies unresolved V genes cover under half, and the rest lacks a known reason. The sample table records about 39,000 clones; about nine tenths of these occur just once. The top ten clonotypes cover around 0.47% of the sample. Source: CD4+ T cells from peripheral blood mononuclear cells, taken in the first trimester of pregnancy. Receptors were obtained from a female donor in good health, enrolled as a control in a pregnancy study.

This chain links TRBV18 with TRBJ2-7, with D unresolved. The CDR3 length is 12 residues. CDR1 KGHSH and CDR2 LQKENI come from the germline V gene. Trimming cost V 3 bases and J 6 bases, with 9 bases left between them. The CDR3 DNA is TGTGCCAGCTCACCGTCCCTCCTCGAGCAGTACTTC. This codes for CASSPSLLEQYF.

This clone has more than one count but fewer than ten. This rearrangement joins TRBV7-9 to TRBJ1-6; no clear D gene. Germline loops: CDR1 SEHNR, CDR2 FQNEAQ (reference sequence). The CDR3 extends over 12 amino acids. Trimming removed 10 bases at V and 8 bases at J, with 12 bases between. CDR3 protein: CATTSGDSPLHF. DNA of the CDR3: TGTGCCACCACGTCCGGGGATTCACCCCTCCACTTT. Together with reference TRBV7-9 and TRBJ1-6, the CDR3 gives the full variable domain: DTGVSQNPRHKITKRGQNVTFRCDPISEHNRLYWYRQTLGQGPEFLTYFQNEAQLEKSRLLSDRFSAERPKGSFSTLEIQRTEQGDSAMYLCATTSGDSPLHFGNGTRLTVT.

The chain has TRBV5-5 and TRBJ2-7; perhaps TRBD1 as D (5 bases). Deletions cut 0 bases from V and 3 bases from J, with 10 bases between. The germline V gene encodes CDR1 SGHKS and CDR2 YYEKEE (reference sequence). The CDR3 sequence is 14 residues long. Here the CDR3 reads CASSLATDNYEQYF. CDR3 bases: TGTGCCAGCAGCTTGGCTACGGACAACTACGAGCAGTACTTC.

This chain connects TRBV30 to TRBJ2-7; 11 nucleotides align to TRBD2. The CDR3 covers 20 residues. From germline, CDR1 is GTSNPN and CDR2 SVGIG (reference sequence). The V gene end was trimmed by 2 bases and the J gene end by 0 bases; junction bases not matched to a gene: 18. The CDR3 sequence: CAWSPVPLASGGLSSYEQYF. CDR3 nucleotides: TGTGCCTGGAGTCCCGTCCCCTTGGCTAGCGGGGGGCTAAGCTCCTACGAGCAGTACTTC.

The rearrangement links TRBV7-2 to TRBJ1-4, with TRBD1 matching 10 bases. The CDR3 consists of 15 residues. Germline assignment: CDR1 SGHTA and CDR2 FQGNSA. Germline trimming cut 5 bases from V and 5 bases from J; bases unmatched to any gene: 5. CDR3 loop: CASSEPGQGNEKLFF. As DNA, the CDR3 is TGTGCCAGCAGCGAACCGGGACAGGGGAATGAAAAACTGTTTTTT.

The genes are TRBV4-2 and TRBJ2-2; D gene uncertain. In germline, CDR1 is LGHNA, CDR2 YNFKEQ. V was trimmed by 1 base and J by 7 bases, leaving 4 bases between them. This CDR3 comprises 12 residues. The CDR3 sequence is CASSQAGGELFF. CDR3 in DNA: TGTGCCAGCAGCCAAGCCGGCGGGGAGCTGTTTTTT.

This chain links TRBV11-1 with TRBJ1-1; 8 bases line up with TRBD1. The CDR3 has 15 residues. Germline CDR1 and CDR2: SGHAT and FQDESV (reference sequence). Trimming took 5 bases from V and 2 from J; bases not matched to a gene: 7. This CDR3 is CASSPLDRANTEAFF. The CDR3 DNA reads TGTGCCAGCAGCCCCCTGGACAGGGCTAACACTGAAGCTTTCTTT. Variable domain in full (rest from reference TRBV11-1 and TRBJ1-1): EAEVAQSPRYKITEKSQAVAFWCDPISGHATLYWYRQILGQGPELLVQFQDESVVDDSQLPKDRFSAERLKGVDSTLKIQPAELGDSAMYLCASSPLDRANTEAFFGQGTRLTVV.

The rearrangement uses TRBV2 and TRBJ2-7; no clear D gene. The germline gives CDR1 SNHLY, CDR2 FYNNEI. Trimming left V 3 bases short and J 6 bases short, with 6 bases between. This CDR3 spans 11 amino acids. The CDR3 sequence is CASSDLPEQYF. The CDR3 nucleotides read TGTGCCAGCAGTGATCTCCCCGAGCAGTACTTC.

This chain uses TRBV6-5 with TRBJ1-2; 7 bases are a match to TRBD1. The germline gives CDR1 MNHEY, CDR2 SVGAGI. After removal of 6 bases from V and 4 bases from J, the junction contained 8 bases not matched to a gene. The CDR3 spans 14 residues. CDR3 sequence reads: CASSRGTVAYGYTF. Written as DNA, the CDR3 is TGTGCCAGCAGCCGCGGGACAGTGGCCTATGGCTACACCTTC.

CDR3 region: CASSQGEETQYF. CDR3 DNA sequence: TGTGCCAGCAGCCAGGGGGAGGAGACCCAGTACTTC. The rearrangement uses TRBV7-9 and TRBJ2-5, with 7 bases fitting TRBD1. The V gene end was trimmed by 5 bases and the J gene end by 5 bases; junction bases not matched to a gene: 2. This CDR3 contains 12 residues. From germline, CDR1 is SEHNR and CDR2 FQNEAQ (reference sequence).

The rearrangement uses TRBV7-9 and TRBJ1-2; the D is unclear. The CDR3 contains 12 residues. Trimming took 1 base from V and 8 from J, leaving 8 bases between them. Germline V CDR1 and CDR2: SEHNR, FQNEAQ (reference sequence). The CDR3 loop reads CASSLGWRGYTF. CDR3 coding DNA: TGTGCCAGCAGCTTAGGTTGGCGGGGCTACACCTTC.

V usage is TRBV5-8 and J usage is TRBJ1-5; 7 nucleotides align to TRBD1. The CDR3 totals 15 residues. Germline V gives CDR1 SGHTS, CDR2 YDEGEE. Trimming removed 4 bases from V and 6 bases from J; junction bases left unmatched: 10. Here the CDR3 reads CASSLEGGYVQPQHF. CDR3 DNA sequence: TGTGCCAGCAGCCTGGAAGGGGGCTACGTTCAGCCCCAGCATTTT.

The rearrangement joins TRBV19 to TRBJ2-5, with TRBD1 matching over 11 bases. This CDR3 has 13 amino acids. Germline V gene sequence: CDR1 LNHDA, CDR2 SQIVND (reference sequence). Trimming removed 9 bases from V and 6 bases from J; junction bases left unmatched: 6. The CDR3 loop is CASRTGGAKTQYF. The CDR3 bases are TGTGCCAGCAGGACAGGGGGCGCGAAGACCCAGTACTTC.